This TCR beta chain was documented in a study of T cells after yellow fever vaccination. Whole-study context: Any fraction with a low cell number was prepared using SMART-Seq v4 Ultra Low Input.

TCRdb re-derived calls from the 5' RACE reads in MiXCR, one entry per CDR3 protein. Found here are 550,000 or so distinct CDR3 sequences, roughly 21% of them singletons; the top ten hold around an eighth. A note on this clonotype: Its antigen is unidentified.

General study points: The secondary response peaked faster, at day 5 versus 15, but was weaker. The CD4 compartment and the CD8 compartment contained a small share of clonotypes in common.

The V and J ends lost 3 bases and 5 bases respectively, with 8 bases between them. Per germline, CDR1 SGHTA and CDR2 FQGTGA. The CDR3 runs to 13 residues. This TCR came from a man in his thirties or forties who received the YFV17D yellow fever vaccine. The rearrangement joins TRBV7-3 to TRBJ2-1; D not certain. The starting material was PBMCs, obtained 15 days after the yellow fever booster vaccination. The DNA of the CDR3 is TGTGCCAGCAGCTTTATAGGAAACAATGAGCAGTTCTTC. Protein product: CASSFIGNNEQFF. The variable domain in full, completed from reference TRBV7-3 and TRBJ2-1, reads GAGVSQTPSNKVTEKGKYVELRCDPISGHTALYWYRQSLGQGPEFLIYFQGTGAADDSGLPNDRFFAVRPEGSVSTLKIQRTERGDSAVYLCASSFIGNNEQFFGPGTRLTVL.